This T cell receptor (beta chain) emerged from a study of shared T cell receptors in the human thymus. Data came from immunoSEQ multiplex PCR; TCRdb stores just in-frame clones and leaves some out. The sample shows roughly 410,000 clones, 95% of them seen only once. V was pared by 1 base and J by 3 bases, with 12 bases between. CDR1 SGHAT and CDR2 FQNNGV come from the germline V gene. The CDR3 consists of 16 residues. This clonotype originated in a human donor. Sequencing was carried out using thymocytes. The gene calls are TRBV11-2 and TRBJ2-2, with D possibly being TRBD2 (6 bases). The CDR3 spells CASSLGAGQYTGELFF. For the CDR3, the DNA is TGTGCCAGCAGCTTAGGGGCGGGGCAGTACACCGGGGAGCTGTTTTTT.